A selection of T cell receptor beta chains follows, all from one sample in a study of T cell responses to AZD1222 COVID-19 vaccine. Sequenced by immunoSEQ multiplex PCR; TCRdb stores in-frame clones only, minus some. Of around 90,000 clones listed, about 86% were seen once; the top ten hold about 6%. This specimen was peripheral blood, taken on day 0 of AZD1222 vaccination. These receptors came from an adult in good health. Each CDR3 is given with its conserved first and last residue. A D gene is named only where the DNA matches it firmly. Part of the rows lack a size; the others show once, few, many or a class for expanded clones.

j_gene | d_gene | v_gene | len | abundance | CDR3aa | CDR3nt
TRBJ1-1 | - | TRBV30 | 15 | few | CAWSATTVRGEGAFF | TGTGCCTGGAGTGCCACGACAGTGAGGGGTGAGGGAGCTTTCTTT
TRBJ2-1 | TRBD2 | TRBV5-6 | 11 | - | CATAAGGVQFF | TGTGCCACGGCAGCGGGGGGCGTGCAGTTCTTC
TRBJ2-2 | - | TRBV6-2/TRBV6-3 | 16 | - | CASSYSRGIGTGELFF | TGTGCCAGCAGTTACTCGCGCGGGATTGGTACCGGGGAGCTGTTTTTT
TRBJ1-4 | - | TRBV29-1 | 16 | - | CSVRPSQGPNPEKLFF | TGCAGCGTCCGCCCTAGCCAGGGGCCCAATCCTGAAAAACTGTTTTTT
TRBJ2-1 | - | TRBV29-1 | 14 | - | CSPTARSSYNEQFF | TGCAGCCCCACGGCCAGAAGCTCCTACAATGAGCAGTTCTTC
TRBJ1-2 | - | TRBV24-1 | 15 | - | CATSENQGENYGYTF | TGTGCCACCAGTGAAAACCAGGGAGAGAACTATGGCTACACCTTC
TRBJ1-3 | - | TRBV7-2 | 12 | - | CASSLFGNTIYF | TGTGCCAGCAGCTTATTTGGAAACACCATATATTTT
TRBJ1-2 | - | TRBV15 | 16 | - | CATSRDRGPGGAGYTF | TGTGCCACCAGCAGAGATCGGGGGCCTGGAGGAGCTGGCTACACCTTC
TRBJ1-4 | - | TRBV6-5 | 14 | - | CASDAAAGVYKLFF | TGTGCCAGCGACGCGGCAGCGGGCGTCTACAAACTGTTTTTT
TRBJ1-3 | - | TRBV7-2 | 15 | - | CASTPGASSGNTIYF | TGTGCCAGCACCCCAGGGGCCAGCTCTGGAAACACCATATATTTT
TRBJ1-4 | - | TRBV9 | 15 | - | CASSAGRATNEKLFF | TGTGCCAGCAGCGCCGGACGAGCAACTAATGAAAAACTGTTTTTT
TRBJ1-5 | - | TRBV19 | 15 | - | CASTPASISNQPQHF | TGTGCCAGTACCCCGGCAAGTATTAGCAATCAGCCCCAGCATTTT
TRBJ2-1 | - | TRBV29-1 | 12 | once | CSVDLGFNEQFF | TGCAGCGTTGACCTGGGTTTCAATGAGCAGTTCTTC
TRBJ1-2 | - | TRBV12-3/TRBV12-4 | 13 | - | CASTLGTSYGYTF | TGTGCCAGCACCCTCGGGACATCGTATGGCTACACCTTC
TRBJ1-1 | TRBD1 | TRBV2 | 15 | once | CASMPGQGRGTEAFF | TGTGCCAGCATGCCGGGACAGGGTCGCGGCACTGAAGCTTTCTTT
TRBJ2-3 | - | TRBV5-1 | 15 | once | CASSLQDSRTDTQYF | TGCGCCAGCAGCTTGCAGGACAGCCGCACAGATACGCAGTATTTT
TRBJ1-5 | - | TRBV7-8 | 14 | - | CASSDLDGYQPQHF | TGTGCCAGCAGCGATCTGGACGGCTATCAGCCCCAGCATTTT
TRBJ2-1 | TRBD2 | TRBV7-9 | 15 | once | CASSFDSGSYNEQFF | TGTGCCAGCAGCTTTGACAGCGGGAGCTACAATGAGCAGTTCTTC
TRBJ2-7 | - | TRBV7-9 | 13 | once | CASRPGHLYEQYF | TGTGCCAGCAGACCGGGACACCTCTACGAGCAGTACTTC
TRBJ1-2 | - | TRBV3-1/TRBV3-2 | 15 | - | CASSQAGGAGYGYTF | TGTGCCAGCAGCCAAGCGGGTGGCGCCGGCTATGGCTACACCTTC
TRBJ1-1 | - | TRBV19 | 14 | - | CASSIDWEGTEAFF | TGTGCCAGTAGTATAGATTGGGAGGGCACTGAAGCTTTCTTT
TRBJ2-1 | TRBD2 | TRBV9 | 15 | - | CASSVTSASYNEQFF | TGTGCCAGCAGCGTCACTAGCGCCTCCTACAATGAGCAGTTCTTC
TRBJ1-2 | - | TRBV2 | 13 | - | CASSFGRRDGYTF | TGTGCCAGCAGCTTTGGACGCAGGGATGGCTACACCTTC
TRBJ1-1 | - | TRBV4-1 | 16 | - | CASSPPAGEMNTEAFF | TGCGCCAGCAGCCCCCCGGCAGGAGAGATGAACACTGAAGCTTTCTTT
TRBJ2-7 | - | TRBV6-5 | 13 | few | CASRQEASYEQYF | TGTGCCAGCCGACAGGAAGCTTCCTACGAGCAGTACTTC
TRBJ2-7 | TRBD1 | TRBV4-2 | 15 | - | CASSPLGQGVNEQYF | TGTGCCAGCAGCCCCCTGGGACAGGGGGTCAACGAGCAGTACTTC
TRBJ1-1 | - | TRBV18 | 13 | few | CASSPSKNTEAFF | TGTGCCAGCTCACCAAGCAAGAACACTGAAGCTTTCTTT
TRBJ2-7 | TRBD1 | TRBV18 | 15 | - | CASSPPGQGAYEQYF | TGTGCCAGCTCACCACCGGGACAGGGTGCTTACGAGCAGTACTTC
TRBJ1-1 | - | TRBV6-5 | 13 | - | CASSQFGNTEAFF | TGTGCCAGCAGTCAATTTGGGAACACTGAAGCTTTCTTT
TRBJ2-7 | - | TRBV7-9 | 14 | few | CASSLAGTSYEQYF | TGTGCCAGCAGCTTAGCCGGGACCTCCTACGAGCAGTACTTC